These 8 T cell receptor beta chains came from one sample sequenced in a study of blood T cell repertoires in COVID-19. Assay used: immunoSEQ multiplex PCR; TCRdb lists only in-frame clones, some missing. The sample records 200,000 to 250,000 clones, roughly 89% being singletons. Source material: PBMCs or T cells enriched from blood (not recorded which). Receptors were obtained from a woman between 40 and 50 years old with acute COVID-19.

This rearrangement joins TRBV7-8 to TRBJ2-1, with TRBD2 matching 12 bases. Trimming at V came to 3 bases and at J to 9 bases, leaving 6 bases not matched to a gene. The CDR3 has 15 residues. Germline CDR1 SGHVS, CDR2 FQNEAQ. The CDR3 here is CASSLTSGLAGEQFF. In DNA form, the CDR3 reads TGTGCCAGCAGCTTGACCTCGGGACTAGCGGGTGAGCAGTTCTTC.

V gene TRBV19 combines with J gene TRBJ1-2; D not certain. The CDR3 spans 13 residues. Per the germline V gene, CDR1 is LNHDA and CDR2 is SQIVND (reference sequence). V dropped 6 bases and J dropped 2 bases, with 10 bases sitting between them. The CDR3 sequence: CASRMEPNYGYTF. The CDR3, as DNA: TGTGCCAGTAGGATGGAGCCCAACTATGGCTACACCTTC.

The chain is built from TRBV11-3 and TRBJ2-1; 9 bases are shared with TRBD1. J was trimmed by 7 bases and V by 5 bases; bases with no gene match: 6. The CDR3 consists of 14 residues. The germline CDR1 and CDR2 sequences are SGHNT and YENEEA. DNA for the CDR3: TGTGCCAGCAGCCACCGAGGACAGGGGAATGAGCAGTTCTTC. It specifies CASSHRGQGNEQFF. Filled out from reference TRBV11-3 and TRBJ2-1, the complete variable domain reads EAGVVQSPRYKIIEKKQPVAFWCNPISGHNTLYWYLQNLGQGPELLIRYENEEAVDDSQLPKDRFSAERLKGVDSTLKIQPAELGDSAVYLCASSHRGQGNEQFFGPGTRLTVL.

This clone was counted only a few times. The chain carries TRBV30 and TRBJ1-1, with D perhaps matching TRBD1 (6 bases). CDR1 and CDR2 from the germline V gene are GTSNPN and SVGIG (reference sequence). Trimming left V 3 bases short and J 0 bases short, with 11 bases between. The CDR3 has 14 residues. The CDR3: CAWRMGHLNTEAFF. In nucleotides, the CDR3 is TGTGCCTGGAGGATGGGACACTTGAACACTGAAGCTTTCTTT.

This clone was seen only a few times. This chain connects TRBV5-5 to TRBJ1-4; 10 positions agree with TRBD1. V was pared by 0 bases and J by 5 bases, with 1 base of the junction left unmatched. This CDR3 has 15 residues. Germline CDR1 reads SGHKS; CDR2 reads YYEKEE (reference sequence). The CDR3 here is CASSLEDRGNEKLFF. The CDR3 DNA reads TGTGCCAGCAGCTTGGAGGACAGGGGGAATGAAAAACTGTTTTTT. Looking up the rest from reference TRBV5-5 and TRBJ1-4 gives the full variable domain: DAGVTQSPTHLIKTRGQQVTLRCSPISGHKSVSWYQQVLGQGPQFIFQYYEKEERGRGNFPDRFSARQFPNYSSELNVNALLLGDSALYLCASSLEDRGNEKLFFGSGTQLSVL.

V is TRBV5-6 and J is TRBJ1-2; 7 bases map to TRBD1. This CDR3 spans 16 amino acids. J gave up 4 bases and V 4 bases, and 13 bases lay outside the gene matches. Germline CDR1 reads SGHDT; CDR2 reads YYEEEE. CDR3: CASSRAGTDYRYGYTF. The CDR3, as DNA: TGTGCCAGCAGCAGAGCCGGGACAGACTATCGCTATGGCTACACCTTC.

The chain employs TRBV7-2 and TRBJ2-2; 8 nucleotides line up with TRBD2. V shed 5 bases, J shed 6 bases, and the junction held 14 bases outside the gene matches. The length of the CDR3 is 17 residues. Germline V gene sequence: CDR1 SGHTA, CDR2 FQGNSA. CDR3 sequence (DNA): TGTGCCAGCAGCCAGCGGGGGCGCGGGGGCTTTGCCGGGGAGCTGTTTTTT. This translates into CASSQRGRGGFAGELFF.

The chain is built from TRBV18 and TRBJ1-2; TRBD1 is a possible D gene (5 bases). The V end was cut by 2 bases, the J end by 0 bases, with 13 bases between. The germline CDR1 and CDR2 sequences are KGHSH and LQKENI. CDR3 size: 16 residues. The DNA for the CDR3 is TGTGCCAGCTCACCAGAACGGAGGGGTGCTAACTATGGCTACACCTTC. Encoded protein: CASSPERRGANYGYTF.